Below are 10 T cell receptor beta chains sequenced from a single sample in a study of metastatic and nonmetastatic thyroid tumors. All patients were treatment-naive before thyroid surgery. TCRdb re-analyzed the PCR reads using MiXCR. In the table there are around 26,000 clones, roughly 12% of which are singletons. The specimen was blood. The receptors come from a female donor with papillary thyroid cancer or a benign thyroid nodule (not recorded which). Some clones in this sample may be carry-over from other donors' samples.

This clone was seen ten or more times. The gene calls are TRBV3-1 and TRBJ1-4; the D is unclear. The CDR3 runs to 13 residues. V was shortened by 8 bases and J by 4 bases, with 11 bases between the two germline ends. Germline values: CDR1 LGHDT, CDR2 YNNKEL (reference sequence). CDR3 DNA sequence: TGTGCCAGCGCCTCACGGGTTAATGAAAAACTGTTTTTT. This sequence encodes CASASRVNEKLFF.

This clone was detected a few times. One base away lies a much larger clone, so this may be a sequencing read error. The CDR3 DNA reads as TGCAGTGCTGCAAAGACAGGGGGCTTGTACGAGCAGTACTTC. Protein product: CSAAKTGGLYEQYF. The rearrangement links TRBV20-1 to TRBJ2-7; 10 nucleotides line up with TRBD1. Trimming removed 5 bases from V and 4 bases from J; junction bases left unmatched: 8. Germline assignment: CDR1 DFQATT and CDR2 SNEGSKA (reference sequence). There are 14 residues in the CDR3.

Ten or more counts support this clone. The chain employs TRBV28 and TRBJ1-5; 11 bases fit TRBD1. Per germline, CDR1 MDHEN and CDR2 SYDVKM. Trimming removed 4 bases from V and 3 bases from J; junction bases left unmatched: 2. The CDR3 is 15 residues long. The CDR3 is CASSWDRGDNQPQHF. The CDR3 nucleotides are TGTGCCAGCAGTTGGGACAGGGGGGACAATCAGCCCCAGCATTTT.

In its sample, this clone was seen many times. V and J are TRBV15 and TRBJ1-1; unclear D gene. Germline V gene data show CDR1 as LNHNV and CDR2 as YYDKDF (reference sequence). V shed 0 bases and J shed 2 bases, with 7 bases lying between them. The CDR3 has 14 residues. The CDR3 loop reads CATSRDAVNTEAFF. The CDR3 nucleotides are TGTGCCACCAGCAGAGATGCGGTCAACACTGAAGCTTTCTTT.

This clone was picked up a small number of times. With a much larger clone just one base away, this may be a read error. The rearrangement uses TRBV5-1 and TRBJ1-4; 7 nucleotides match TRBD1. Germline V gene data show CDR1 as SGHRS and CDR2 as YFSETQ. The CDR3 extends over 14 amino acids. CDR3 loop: CASMRTGRDEKLSF. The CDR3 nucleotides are TGCGCCAGCATGAGGACAGGACGCGATGAAAAACTGTCTTTT.

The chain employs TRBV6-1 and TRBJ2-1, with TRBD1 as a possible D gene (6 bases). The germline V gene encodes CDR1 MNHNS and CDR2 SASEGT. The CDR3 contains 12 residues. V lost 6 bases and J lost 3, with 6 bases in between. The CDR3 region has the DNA TGTGCCAGCAGGGACAGCTACAATGAGCAGTTCTTC. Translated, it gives CASRDSYNEQFF.

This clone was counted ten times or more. CDR3 residues: CASSRGQGRANVLTF. The CDR3 DNA follows: TGTGCCAGCTCAAGAGGACAGGGCAGGGCCAACGTCCTGACTTTC. The chain couples TRBV27 to TRBJ2-6; 8 bases match TRBD1. With 8 bases clipped from V and 5 bases from J, the junction kept 8 bases outside the gene matches. This CDR3 has 15 amino acids. In germline, CDR1 is MNHEY, CDR2 SMNVEV (reference sequence).

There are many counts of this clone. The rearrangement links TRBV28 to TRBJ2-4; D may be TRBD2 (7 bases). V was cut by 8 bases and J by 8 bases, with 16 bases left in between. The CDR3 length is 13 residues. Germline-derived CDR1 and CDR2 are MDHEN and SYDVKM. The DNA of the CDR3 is TGTGCCAGCCTTTCGCCGGGGGGCTACATTCAGTACTTC. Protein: CASLSPGGYIQYF. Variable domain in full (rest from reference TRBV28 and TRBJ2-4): DVKVTQSSRYLVKRTGEKVFLECVQDMDHENMFWYRQDPGLGLRLIYFSYDVKMKEKGDIPEGYSVSREKKERFSLILESASTNQTSMYLCASLSPGGYIQYFGAGTRLSVL.

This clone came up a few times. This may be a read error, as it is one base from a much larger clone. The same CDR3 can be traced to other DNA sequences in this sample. The CDR3, as DNA: TGTGCCAGCAGTCCCGGTACACAAAGGGGCTACACCTTC. This translates into CASSPGTQRGYTF. This chain uses TRBV6-1 with TRBJ1-2; D gene uncertain. CDR1 and CDR2 from the germline V gene are MNHNS and SASEGT. The CDR3 sequence is 13 residues long. V was cut by 5 bases and J by 8 bases, with 15 bases left in between.

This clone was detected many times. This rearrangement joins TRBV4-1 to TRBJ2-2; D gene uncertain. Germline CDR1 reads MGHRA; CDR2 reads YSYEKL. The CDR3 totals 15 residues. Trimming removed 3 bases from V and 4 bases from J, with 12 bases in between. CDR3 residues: CASSQTRSGTGELFF. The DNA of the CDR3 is TGCGCCAGCAGCCAGACCCGCTCGGGCACCGGGGAGCTGTTTTTT.